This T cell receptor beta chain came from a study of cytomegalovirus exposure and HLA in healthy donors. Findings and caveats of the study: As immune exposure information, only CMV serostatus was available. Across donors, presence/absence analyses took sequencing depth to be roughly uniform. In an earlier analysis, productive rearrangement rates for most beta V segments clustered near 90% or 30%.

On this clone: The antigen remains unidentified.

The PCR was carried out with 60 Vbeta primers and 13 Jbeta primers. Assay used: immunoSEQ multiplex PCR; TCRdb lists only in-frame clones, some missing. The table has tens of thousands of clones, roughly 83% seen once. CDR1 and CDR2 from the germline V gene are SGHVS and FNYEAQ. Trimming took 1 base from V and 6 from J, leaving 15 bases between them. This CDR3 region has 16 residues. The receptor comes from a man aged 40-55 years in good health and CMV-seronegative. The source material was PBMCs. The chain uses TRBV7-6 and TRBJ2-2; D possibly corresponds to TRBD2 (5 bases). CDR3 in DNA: TGTGCCAGCAGCTTAGGGGCCCGGGGTACGGCCGGGGAGCTGTTTTTT. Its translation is CASSLGARGTAGELFF.